Below are 5 T cell receptor beta chains sequenced from a single sample in a study of blood T cell repertoires in COVID-19. Here immunoSEQ multiplex PCR was the method, and the copy in TCRdb shows in-frame clones only, minus some. This table holds around 310,000 clones, about 90% found once. Material for sequencing was PBMCs or T cells enriched from blood (not recorded which). These receptor sequences come from a young woman who had recovered from COVID-19.

V is TRBV12-5 and J is TRBJ2-7, with 9 bases identical to TRBD2. With V trimmed by 0 bases and J by 6 bases, 9 bases remained unmatched. Germline values: CDR1 LGHNT, CDR2 FRNRAP. CDR3 size: 16 residues. As DNA, the CDR3 is TGTGCTAGTGGTTTGGTACTTGGCGGGAGGGCCTTCGAGCAGTACTTC. Its translation is CASGLVLGGRAFEQYF.

The rearrangement uses TRBV5-1 and TRBJ2-2, with 7 bases aligning to TRBD1. This CDR3 comprises 14 residues. The V segment lost 0 bases and the J segment 4 bases; nucleotides outside the gene matches: 0. From germline, CDR1 is SGHRS and CDR2 YFSETQ. The CDR3 DNA sequence: TGCGCCAGCAGCTTGGACAGGGGCACCGGGGAGCTGTTTTTT. This codes for CASSLDRGTGELFF.

The V gene is TRBV3-1 (or the pseudogene TRBV3-2), the J gene TRBJ1-6; possibly TRBD1 for D (5 bases). The CDR3 loop spans 14 amino acids. V was cut by 0 bases and J by 7 bases, with 7 bases left in between. From germline, CDR1 is LGHDT and CDR2 YNNKEL (reference sequence). For the CDR3, the DNA is TGTGCCAGCAGCCAAGATGGGGCAAATTCACCCCTCCACTTT. Translated: CASSQDGANSPLHF.

This clone has only a few counts. The chain links TRBV2 to TRBJ1-5; 9 bases are a match to TRBD1. The germline V gene has CDR1 SNHLY and CDR2 FYNNEI. Trimming at V came to 4 bases and at J to 4 bases, leaving 5 bases not matched to a gene. This CDR3 has 15 residues. CDR3 DNA: TGTGCCAGCAGTGGACAGGGGGTTGAGAATCAGCCCCAGCATTTT. Translation gives CASSGQGVENQPQHF. The whole variable domain, remainder taken from reference TRBV2 and TRBJ1-5, is EPEVTQTPSHQVTQMGQEVILRCVPISNHLYFYWYRQILGQKVEFLVSFYNNEISEKSEIFDDQFSVERPDGSNFTLKIRSTKLEDSAMYFCASSGQGVENQPQHFGDGTRLSIL.

This chain connects TRBV6-1 to TRBJ2-7, with D possibly TRBD1 on 6 matching bases. The CDR3 is made up of 15 amino acids. V lost 3 bases, J lost 0 bases, and 12 bases lay in between. Per the germline V gene, CDR1 is MNHNS and CDR2 is SASEGT. DNA for the CDR3: TGTGCCAGCAGTGAGGTCAGGGGACCCTCCTACGAGCAGTACTTC. Amino acid sequence: CASSEVRGPSYEQYF.